This entry lists 2 T cell receptor beta chains sequenced from one sample in a study of CD8+ T cells in alopecia areata (dated by TCRdb to the late 2010s). Library method: the immunoSEQ multiplex PCR assay. RNA was extracted from all samples and reverse transcribed into cDNA, which served as template for TCR sequencing. Imported from immuneACCESS, the table was reduced by TCRdb to in-frame sequences with V and J called. These copies leave out some clones; in studies compared against another copy, an unresolved V gene accounts for under half, and the cause of the remainder is not known. This sample is represented by more than 75,000 clones; about two fifths of them were singletons. The ten largest make up around 1.4% of the sample. The sequenced sample was CD4+ T cells sorted from blood. The receptors were sampled from a human donor with alopecia areata.

This clone was detected only a few times. The CDR3 coding sequence is TGTGCCAGCAGCGTTGAGCGGGTTAGCACCGGGGAGCTGTTTTTT. Amino acids: CASSVERVSTGELFF. The V gene is TRBV9, the J gene TRBJ2-2; tentative D call: TRBD2 (6 bases). Trimming removed 2 bases at V and 4 bases at J, with 12 bases between. CDR3 size: 15 residues. Germline CDR1 and CDR2: SGDLS and YYNGEE.

This clone was seen a handful of times. The rearrangement joins TRBV18 to TRBJ1-5, with TRBD1 as a possible D gene (5 bases). CDR3 size: 13 residues. Per the germline V gene, CDR1 is KGHSH and CDR2 is LQKENI. V was shortened by 8 bases and J by 1 base, with 9 bases between the two germline ends. The CDR3 nucleotides read TGTGCCAGCCGTAGACAGAGCAATCAGCCCCAGCATTTT. Translated: CASRRQSNQPQHF.